The 5 T cell receptor beta chains given below trace back to one sample, sequenced in a study of T cells in Graves' hyperthyroidism and ophthalmopathy. Template material for amplifying TCR beta CDR3 regions consisted of RNA transcripts. The TCR CDR3 was amplified in a first-round RT-PCR using the HTBI primer set. From the multiplex PCR reads, TCRdb called clonotypes with MiXCR, one entry per CDR3 protein. The sample has 300,000 or so distinct CDR3 sequences, around 20% seen once. The source material was blood. These receptors all stem from a woman aged 45-65 years with Graves' hyperthyroidism.

In this sample, this clonotype turned up many times. This chain connects TRBV6-1 to TRBJ2-7; D may correspond to TRBD1 or TRBD2 (5 bases each). The V gene lost 7 bases and the J gene lost 2 bases, with 15 bases spanning the gap. The CDR3 is made up of 14 amino acids. Germline CDR1 MNHNS, CDR2 SASEGT. The CDR3 DNA follows: TGTGCCAGCACCCCTAGGGGAGTTGCCTACGAGCAGTACTTC. This encodes CASTPRGVAYEQYF.

The rearrangement links TRBV5-1 to TRBJ1-1, with unresolved D. The CDR3 is 13 amino acids. Deletions cut 4 bases from V and 1 base from J, with 8 bases between. The germline CDR1 and CDR2 sequences are SGHRS and YFSETQ. In DNA, the CDR3 is TGCGCCAGCAGCATAGAGGGGAACACTGAAGCTTTCTTT. Protein sequence: CASSIEGNTEAFF.

This clonotype was detected only a few times. This chain links TRBV27 with TRBJ2-2; 10 nucleotides agree with TRBD1. The CDR3 is 14 amino acids. The germline V gene encodes CDR1 MNHEY and CDR2 SMNVEV (reference sequence). The ends lost 5 bases at V and 8 bases at J; junction bases unmatched: 5. The CDR3: CASSPGTGVGELFF. In nucleotides, the CDR3 is TGTGCCAGCAGTCCCGGGACAGGGGTGGGGGAGCTGTTTTTT.

A note on this clonotype: This may be a read error, as it is one base from a much larger clone. The rearrangement joins TRBV18 to TRBJ2-7; D tentatively fits TRBD1 or TRBD2 (5 bases each). The CDR3 consists of 14 residues. Germline CDR1 is KGHSH and CDR2 is LQKENI. V was shortened by 1 base and J by 2 bases, with 9 bases between the two germline ends. The CDR3 here is CASSPLRGPYEQYF. The CDR3 region has the DNA TGTGCCAGCTCACCACTTCGGGGCCCCTACGAGCAGTACTTC.

This clonotype has at least ten counts. The V and J genes are TRBV7-9 and TRBJ2-5; 9 bases match TRBD1. The CDR3 is made up of 14 amino acids. Germline assignment: CDR1 SEHNR and CDR2 FQNEAQ (reference sequence). V lost 5 bases, J lost 5 bases, and 6 bases stayed unmatched. The CDR3 loop is CASSPGQGTETQYF. The DNA of the CDR3 is TGTGCCAGCAGCCCCGGACAGGGGACGGAGACCCAGTACTTC.